This TCR beta chain was sequenced in a study of T cell repertoires in cytomegalovirus infection. Study conclusions and caveats: Predominance within the ex vivo response was attributable to HLA-C-restricted CMV-specific TCR beta clonotypes.

TCRdb recomputed calls from the reads with MiXCR, one row per CDR3 protein. Of fewer than 1,000,000 distinct CDR3 sequences in the sample, under 40% were seen once. Turning to this clonotype: Its antigen is unidentified.

CDR1 is MNHEY, CDR2 SMNVEV, per germline (reference sequence). V dropped 5 bases and J dropped 7; count of bases not matched to a gene: 9. The CDR3 contains 15 residues. This receptor was obtained from a human donor in good health (CMV status not recorded). Some clones in this sample may be carry-over from other donors' samples. The rearrangement links TRBV27 to TRBJ2-3; 10 bases align to TRBD2. Sample: cultured CD8+ T cells from PBMCs, taken from culture after CMV antigen stimulation. The CDR3 is CASSQLAGSGYTQYF. The CDR3 DNA reads as TGTGCCAGCAGTCAACTAGCGGGGAGCGGTTATACGCAGTATTTT.